This note documents a single T cell receptor beta chain sequence. The data are from a study of T cell repertoires in ileal Crohn's disease. Clones were read by immunoSEQ multiplex PCR, and TCRdb kept only the in-frame ones, dropping some. The sample has roughly 15,000 clones; 72% are singletons. Unmatched junction bases numbered 5, after V lost 1 base and J lost 6 bases. The CDR3 consists of 15 residues. The germline CDR1 and CDR2 sequences are SGHDN and FVKESK. The V call is TRBV14, the J call TRBJ2-1, with TRBD2 identical over 8 bases. Sequenced: ileal tissue. The TCR sequence derives from an adult with Crohn's disease. The CDR3 protein is CASSQVGTRSNEQFF. Written as DNA, the CDR3 is TGTGCCAGCAGCCAAGTTGGGACTAGGAGCAATGAGCAGTTCTTC.